The next 21 T cell receptor beta chains were all read from a single sample in a study of identical twins (dated by TCRdb to between 2015 and 2016). The library was obtained by 5' RACE. The reads were generated on an Illumina HiSeq 2000. The public reads were quality trimmed at Q25 with fastp and then assembled into clones with MiXCR by TCRdb, keeping productive beta chains. Rows with one shared CDR3 protein collapse into an entry with the most common genes and DNA. Within this sample are roughly 280,000 distinct CDR3 sequences, with 7.5% to 9.5% of them counted one time only. The ten top clones hold around 7.1% of the sample. These same data were also listed under a study on yellow fever vaccine responses in identical twins.

The sequenced sample was CD8+ T cells sorted from blood. The source of these receptors is a woman between 18 and 29 years old in good health.

This chain links TRBV24-1 with TRBJ2-3; D is unresolved. The CDR3 contains 15 residues. CDR1 KGHDR and CDR2 SFDVKD come from the germline V gene. V gave up 0 bases and J gave up 4 bases, with 10 bases separating them. DNA of the CDR3: TGTGCCACCAGTGATTTGGGACGCGGACCAGATACGCAGTATTTT. It codes for CATSDLGRGPDTQYF.

This clonotype was detected ten times or more. V is TRBV11-2 and J is TRBJ1-1; D not resolved. The CDR3 loop spans 16 amino acids. The V and J ends lost 2 bases and 1 base respectively, with 14 bases between them. Germline V CDR1 and CDR2: SGHAT, FQNNGV. CDR3 residues: CASSLSMGSGNTEAFF. As DNA, the CDR3 is TGTGCCAGCAGCTTATCTATGGGTAGTGGGAACACTGAAGCTTTCTTT.

This clonotype was detected only a few times. The chain carries TRBV20-1 and TRBJ2-5, with 8 bases aligning to TRBD1. The ends lost 5 bases at V and 5 bases at J; junction bases unmatched: 4. The CDR3 length is 12 residues. Germline values: CDR1 DFQATT, CDR2 SNEGSKA (reference sequence). In nucleotides, the CDR3 is TGCAGTGCTCGACAGGGGATGGAGACCCAGTACTTC. Its translation is CSARQGMETQYF.

This clonotype occurred many times. The V gene is TRBV12-3 or TRBV12-4, the J gene TRBJ1-4; 7 bases are shared with TRBD1. This CDR3 contains 14 residues. The V gene end was trimmed by 6 bases and the J gene end by 4 bases; junction bases not matched to a gene: 5. Written as DNA, the CDR3 is TGTGCCAGCAGAGGGACAGTATTTAATGAAAAACTGTTTTTT. Translating it yields CASRGTVFNEKLFF.

This clonotype was recorded many times. This sequence joins TRBV3-1 and TRBJ2-3, with no clear D. The CDR3 runs 14 residues. Germline values: CDR1 LGHDT, CDR2 YNNKEL (reference sequence). The V and J ends lost 0 bases and 4 bases respectively, with 8 bases between them. The CDR3 nucleotides are TGTGCCAGCAGCCAAGATTTGGCGCCAGATACGCAGTATTTT. Translation gives CASSQDLAPDTQYF.

In its sample, this clonotype was seen a few times. The rearrangement links TRBV5-5 to TRBJ1-4, with unresolved D. The CDR3 extends over 13 amino acids. Germline assignment: CDR1 SGHKS and CDR2 YYEKEE (reference sequence). V gave up 2 bases and J gave up 6 bases, with 8 bases separating them. In nucleotides, the CDR3 is TGTGCCAGCAGCTTAGTGGAGTATGAAAAACTGTTTTTT. Translated, it gives CASSLVEYEKLFF.

The chain carries TRBV7-9 and TRBJ2-7; tentatively, D is TRBD1 or TRBD2 (5 bases each). Germline V lookup: CDR1 SEHNR, CDR2 FQNEAQ (reference sequence). Between the trimmed V and J ends, which lost 5 bases and 2 bases, there was a span of 13 bases. This CDR3 has 14 amino acids. CDR3 DNA sequence: TGTGCCAGCAGCCCCCCGGGGCGCCCCTACGAGCAGTACTTC. Its translation is CASSPPGRPYEQYF.

There are a few counts of this clonotype. The rearrangement joins TRBV7-8 to TRBJ2-1, with D tentatively TRBD2 (7 bases). V was cut by 5 bases and J by 7 bases, with 27 bases left in between. The CDR3 sequence is 18 residues long. Germline V lookup: CDR1 SGHVS, CDR2 FQNEAQ. The CDR3 region is CASSPLLGGGWVGNEQFF. Written as DNA, the CDR3 is TGTGCCAGCAGCCCCCTGTTGGGGGGGGGCTGGGTAGGAAATGAGCAGTTCTTC.

This clonotype has a handful of counts. This chain connects TRBV28 to TRBJ2-7; 9 nucleotides line up with TRBD1. The CDR3 length is 15 residues. V shed 6 bases, J shed 5 bases, and the junction held 11 bases outside the gene matches. Germline V gene data show CDR1 as MDHEN and CDR2 as SYDVKM. This chain's CDR3 is CASSSTGTGHHEQYF. In DNA, the CDR3 is TGTGCCAGCAGCTCAACCGGGACAGGGCACCACGAGCAGTACTTC.

This clonotype occurred a few times. V is TRBV24-1 and J is TRBJ2-1; D may correspond to TRBD1 or TRBD2 (6 bases each). CDR3 length: 17 residues. Germline V gene sequence: CDR1 KGHDR, CDR2 SFDVKD. The ends were cut back, 5 bases at V and 1 base at J, with 17 bases in the middle. The CDR3 DNA reads TGTGCCACCAGTGGTGGGGGGCAGCTAACTTCCTACAATGAGCAGTTCTTC. This gives the protein CATSGGGQLTSYNEQFF.

This clonotype appeared a few times. The rearrangement links TRBV6-1 to TRBJ2-3; no definite D call. V was pared by 1 base and J by 4 bases, with 9 bases between. From germline, CDR1 is MNHNS and CDR2 SASEGT. The CDR3 runs 14 residues. The DNA of the CDR3 is TGTGCCAGCAGTGAAGGATCGGAATCAGATACGCAGTATTTT. It yields the protein CASSEGSESDTQYF.

This clonotype was counted between two and nine times. This chain uses TRBV29-1 with TRBJ1-4; tentatively, D is TRBD1 (5 bases). The CDR3 spans 14 residues. The germline V gene encodes CDR1 SQVTM and CDR2 ANQGSEA. V was trimmed by 4 bases and J by 7 bases, leaving 16 bases between them. The CDR3 nucleotides are TGCAGCGTTGGAGCTTCCAGGGCGGGTGAAAAACTGTTTTTT. It is translated as CSVGASRAGEKLFF.

This clonotype was counted many times. The chain carries TRBV18 and TRBJ2-2, with a weak D call TRBD2 (5 bases). The CDR3 consists of 14 residues. Germline V gene sequence: CDR1 KGHSH, CDR2 LQKENI. V was pared by 3 bases and J by 0 bases, with 5 bases between. CDR3 sequence: CASSPSANTGELFF. The CDR3 nucleotides are TGTGCCAGCTCACCTAGCGCGAACACCGGGGAGCTGTTTTTT.

This clonotype was observed many times. The chain couples TRBV7-9 to TRBJ2-7; tentatively, D is TRBD2 (5 bases). V was shortened by 5 bases and J by 3 bases, with 11 bases between the two germline ends. This CDR3 region has 13 residues. From germline, CDR1 is SEHNR and CDR2 FQNEAQ (reference sequence). DNA for the CDR3: TGTGCCAGCAGCGCTATTACTAGCTACGAGCAGTACTTC. Its protein is CASSAITSYEQYF.

This clonotype has more than one count but fewer than ten. V usage is TRBV29-1 and J usage is TRBJ2-7; TRBD1 agrees at 8 bases. This CDR3 comprises 12 residues. The V segment lost 7 bases and the J segment 6 bases; nucleotides outside the gene matches: 8. Germline CDR1 and CDR2: SQVTM and ANQGSEA. CDR3 protein: CSAGDRLTEQYF. In DNA, the CDR3 is TGCAGCGCGGGGGACAGGCTTACCGAGCAGTACTTC.

This clonotype was detected many times. CDR3 sequence (DNA): TGTGCCAGCAGCTCAACCCCCACTACTAGCGATGAGCAGTTCTTC. Protein sequence: CASSSTPTTSDEQFF. The chain recombines TRBV11-3 with TRBJ2-1; 7 bases match TRBD2. Per germline, CDR1 SGHNT and CDR2 YENEEA. V was clipped by 4 bases and J by 8 bases; unmatched bases: 11. CDR3 size: 15 residues.

This clonotype was counted at least ten times. The gene calls are TRBV13 and TRBJ2-5; 9 nucleotides match TRBD2. Unmatched junction bases numbered 6, after V lost 5 bases and J lost 2 bases. In germline, CDR1 is PRHDT, CDR2 FYEKMQ (reference sequence). The CDR3 covers 15 residues. CDR3 sequence: CASSEGLATQETQYF. In DNA, the CDR3 is TGTGCCAGCAGCGAAGGACTAGCGACACAAGAGACCCAGTACTTC.

The table lists this clonotype with a few counts. The chain recombines TRBV2 with TRBJ1-4; 8 positions match TRBD1. After removal of 4 bases from V and 8 bases from J, the junction contained 3 bases not matched to a gene. The CDR3 is made up of 13 amino acids. CDR1 and CDR2 from the germline V gene are SNHLY and FYNNEI. CDR3 in amino acids: CASSARGREKLFF. The CDR3 DNA reads as TGTGCCAGCAGTGCCAGGGGGCGCGAAAAACTGTTTTTT.

V and J are TRBV7-2 and TRBJ2-1, with D perhaps matching TRBD1 or TRBD2 (5 bases each). The CDR3 contains 15 residues. Germline V gives CDR1 SGHTA, CDR2 FQGNSA. Trimming cost V 3 bases and J 6 bases, with 15 bases left between them. CDR3 DNA sequence: TGTGCCAGCAGCTTTGAGGTGGGGGAAGCCAATGAGCAGTTCTTC. Its protein product is CASSFEVGEANEQFF.

This clonotype was counted ten times or more. The gene calls are TRBV20-1 and TRBJ2-1; TRBD2 agrees at 7 bases. The CDR3 covers 15 residues. V was pared by 4 bases and J by 7 bases, with 13 bases of the junction left unmatched. Per germline, CDR1 DFQATT and CDR2 SNEGSKA (reference sequence). CDR3 coding DNA: TGCAGTGCTACTACAAGCGGGAAAAGGGTAAATGAGCAGTTCTTC. Translated, it gives CSATTSGKRVNEQFF.

This clonotype was detected a few times. The J gene is TRBJ1-1, the V gene TRBV7-9, with a weak D call TRBD1 (6 bases). Deletions cut 9 bases from V and 7 bases from J, with 18 bases between. This CDR3 spans 13 amino acids. Germline lookup yields CDR1 SEHNR and CDR2 FQNEAQ (reference sequence). CDR3 region: CASNDGTRVEAFF. DNA for the CDR3: TGTGCCAGTAATGATGGGACAAGGGTTGAAGCTTTCTTT.